Given below is one T cell receptor beta chain in context. TCRdb's table, derived via immunoSEQ multiplex PCR, lists solely in-frame clones and lacks some. The table includes 66,000 or so clones, about 91% detected once. The data derive from a study of T cell changes during pregnancy in multiple sclerosis. This CDR3 is 20 amino acids long. The V and J ends lost 5 bases and 2 bases respectively, with 27 bases between them. The germline V gene encodes CDR1 MNHEY and CDR2 SMNVEV (reference sequence). The sequence was collected from a female donor with multiple sclerosis, enrolled in a pregnancy study. The V and J genes are TRBV27 and TRBJ1-4; D is perhaps TRBD1 (5 bases). Material: CD8+ T cells from peripheral blood mononuclear cells, obtained before pregnancy. In DNA, the CDR3 is TGTGCCAGCAGTCCGAGAGTCGCCGGGGGAATTGCCGGGACTAATGAAAAACTGTTTTTT. Protein: CASSPRVAGGIAGTNEKLFF.